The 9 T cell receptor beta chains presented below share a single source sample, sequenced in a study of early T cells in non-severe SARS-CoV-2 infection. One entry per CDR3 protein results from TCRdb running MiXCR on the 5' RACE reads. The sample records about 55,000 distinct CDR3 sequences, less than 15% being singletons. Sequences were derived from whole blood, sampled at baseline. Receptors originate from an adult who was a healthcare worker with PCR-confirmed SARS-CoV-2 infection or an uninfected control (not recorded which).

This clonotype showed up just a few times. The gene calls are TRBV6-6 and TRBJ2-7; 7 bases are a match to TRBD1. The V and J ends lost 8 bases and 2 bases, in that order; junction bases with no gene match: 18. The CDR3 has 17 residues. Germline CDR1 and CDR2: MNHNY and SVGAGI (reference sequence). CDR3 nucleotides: TGTGCCAGCGCTCCCCCGATCGGGACAGTCCTTCCCTACGAGCAGTACTTC. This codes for CASAPPIGTVLPYEQYF.

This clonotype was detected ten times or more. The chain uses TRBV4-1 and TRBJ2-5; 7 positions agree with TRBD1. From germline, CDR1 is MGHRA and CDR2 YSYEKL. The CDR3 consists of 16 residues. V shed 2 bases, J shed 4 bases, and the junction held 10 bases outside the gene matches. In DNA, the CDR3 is TGCGCCAGCAGCCAACGGGACAGATTCAGGGGAGAGACCCAGTACTTC. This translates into CASSQRDRFRGETQYF.

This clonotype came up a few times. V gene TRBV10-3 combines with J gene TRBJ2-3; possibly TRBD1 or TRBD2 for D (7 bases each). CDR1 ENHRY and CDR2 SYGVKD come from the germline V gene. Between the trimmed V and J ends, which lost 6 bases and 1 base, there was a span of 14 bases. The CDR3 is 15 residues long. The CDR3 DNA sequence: TGTGCCATCAGCCTTCAGGGGGGGCGCACAGATACGCAGTATTTT. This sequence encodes CAISLQGGRTDTQYF.

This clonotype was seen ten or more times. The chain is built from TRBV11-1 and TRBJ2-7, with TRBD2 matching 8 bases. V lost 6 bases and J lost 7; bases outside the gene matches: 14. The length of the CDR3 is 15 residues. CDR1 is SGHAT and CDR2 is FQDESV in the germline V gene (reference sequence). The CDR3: CASRYTTSGPTEQYF. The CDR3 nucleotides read TGTGCCAGCAGATATACAACTAGCGGACCTACGGAGCAGTACTTC.

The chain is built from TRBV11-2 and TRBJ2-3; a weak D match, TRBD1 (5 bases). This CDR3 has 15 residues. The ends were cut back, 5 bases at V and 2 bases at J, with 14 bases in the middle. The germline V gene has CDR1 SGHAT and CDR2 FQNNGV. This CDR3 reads CASSPGRTYTDTQYF. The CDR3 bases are TGTGCCAGCAGCCCAGGGCGCACCTACACAGATACGCAGTATTTT.

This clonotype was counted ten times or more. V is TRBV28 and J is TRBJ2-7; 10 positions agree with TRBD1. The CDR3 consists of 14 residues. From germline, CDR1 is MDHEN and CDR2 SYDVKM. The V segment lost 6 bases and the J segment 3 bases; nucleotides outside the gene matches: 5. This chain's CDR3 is CASRRGQGLYEQYF. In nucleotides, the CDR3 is TGTGCCAGCAGGCGGGGACAGGGGCTCTACGAGCAGTACTTC.

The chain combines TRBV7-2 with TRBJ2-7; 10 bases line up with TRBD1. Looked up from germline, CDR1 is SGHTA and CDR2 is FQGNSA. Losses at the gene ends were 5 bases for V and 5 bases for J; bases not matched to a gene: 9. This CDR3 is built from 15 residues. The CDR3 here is CASSPTGTGVHEQYF. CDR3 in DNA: TGTGCCAGCAGCCCAACAGGGACAGGGGTCCACGAGCAGTACTTC.

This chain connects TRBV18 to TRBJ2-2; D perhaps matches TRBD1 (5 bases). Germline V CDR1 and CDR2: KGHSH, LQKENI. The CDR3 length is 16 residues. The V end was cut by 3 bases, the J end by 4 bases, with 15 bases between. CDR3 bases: TGTGCCAGCTCACCGTTTAAAGGGCAGGGCACCGGGGAGCTGTTTTTT. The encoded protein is CASSPFKGQGTGELFF.

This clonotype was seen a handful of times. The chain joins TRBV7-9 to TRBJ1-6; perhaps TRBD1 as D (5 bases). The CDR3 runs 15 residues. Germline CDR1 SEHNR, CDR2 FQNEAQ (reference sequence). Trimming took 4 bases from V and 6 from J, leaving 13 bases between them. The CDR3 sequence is CASSSPGPSNSPLHF. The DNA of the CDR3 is TGTGCCAGCAGCTCCCCGGGGCCATCTAATTCACCCCTCCACTTT.